Below, 2 T cell receptor beta chains from the same sample are listed, as sequenced in a study of beta chain features in type 1 diabetes. Study findings and constraints: In every one of the four CD4+ subsets, TCRB CDR3s were moderately but significantly shorter in Type 1 diabetes patients.

These receptors' antigens are unknown. All of the isolated RNA was reverse transcribed, so expressed TCRB transcripts were sequenced. Repertoires were generated with immunoSEQ multiplex PCR, while TCRdb's copy carries only in-frame clones and drops some. The table lists 310,000 or so clones, over 7% of them singletons. The specimen was central memory CD4+ T cells from blood. The receptor source for this set is a man aged 25-40 years with type 1 diabetes.

The CDR3 region is CASSPGLAGHHTQYF. As DNA, the CDR3 is TGTGCCAGCAGCCCGGGACTAGCGGGCCACCATACGCAGTATTTT. The chain combines TRBV11-2 with TRBJ2-3; 12 bases agree with TRBD2. Trimming cost V 5 bases and J 7 bases; bases outside gene matches: 7. The CDR3 runs to 15 residues. CDR1 is SGHAT, CDR2 FQNNGV, per germline.

This clone was counted between two and nine times. Other DNA variants within this sample encode the same CDR3. V is TRBV7-2 and J is TRBJ1-6; 9 bases match TRBD1. The germline V gene encodes CDR1 SGHTA and CDR2 FQGNSA. The CDR3 sequence is 13 residues long. Trimming at V came to 5 bases and at J to 10 bases, leaving 3 bases not matched to a gene. CDR3 bases: TGTGCCAGCAGCCGGGACAGGGACTCACCCCTCCACTTT. Its translation: CASSRDRDSPLHF. Drawing the rest from reference TRBV7-2 and TRBJ1-6, the complete variable domain is GAGVSQSPSNKVTEKGKDVELRCDPISGHTALYWYRQSLGQGLEFLIYFQGNSAPDKSGLPSDRFSAERTGGSVSTLTIQRTQQEDSAVYLCASSRDRDSPLHFGNGTRLTVT.